This entry concerns a single TCR beta chain. The sample belongs to a study of blood T cell repertoires in COVID-19. Across the study: COVID-19 samples collected from the United States, Italy and Spain covered acute and convalescent phases. PBMCs, B-cell-depleted T cells, or T cells were the source of the cDNA or gDNA that made up the material.

Unmatched junction bases numbered 10, after V lost 3 bases and J lost 10 bases. The CDR3 sequence is 15 residues long. Germline CDR1 and CDR2: DFQATT and SNEGSKA (reference sequence). In the original processing: From reference gene primer amplification, estimates of nucleated cell counts were derived. Only in-frame clones appear in the TCRdb table, and some are missing; sequencing was by immunoSEQ multiplex PCR. V and J calls and clone size are as listed in that table; D and trimming were resolved from the DNA. The data show about 260,000 clones, 83% seen once. The sequence was collected from a woman aged 45-59 years who had recovered from COVID-19. The chain is built from TRBV20-1 and TRBJ1-6; 9 bases are a match to TRBD1. What was sequenced was peripheral blood. The CDR3 region has the DNA TGCAGTGCTAGTGATGGACAGGGGCGACTGTCACCCCTCCACTTT. Amino acid sequence: CSASDGQGRLSPLHF.